The 30 T cell receptor beta chains presented below share a single source sample, sequenced in a study of tumor and adjacent non-tumor tissue in lung cancer. The library came from three nested PCR rounds adapted from ARM-PCR protocols. From the multiplex PCR reads, TCRdb called clonotypes with MiXCR, one entry per CDR3 protein. Found here are tens of thousands of distinct CDR3 sequences, just under 60% of them singletons; the top ten hold 20% to 25%. RNA was extracted from bulk tissue without any cell sorting. Sequencing was done on a sample of lung tumor tissue. The receptor source for this set is a man aged 45-65 years with non-small cell lung cancer.

By share, this clonotype ranks as medium-sized. The rearrangement uses TRBV11-2 and TRBJ2-1; D tentatively reads TRBD1 or TRBD2 (5 bases each). The CDR3 contains 18 residues. Germline lookup yields CDR1 SGHAT and CDR2 FQNNGV. Trimming left V 4 bases short and J 1 base short, with 20 bases between. The CDR3 sequence: CASSSQRGSLRSYNEQFF. CDR3 nucleotide sequence: TGTGCCAGCAGCTCCCAGAGGGGTAGCTTGAGATCCTACAATGAGCAGTTCTTC.

The chain carries TRBV6-6 and TRBJ2-4; TRBD2 agrees at 9 bases. The CDR3 extends over 20 amino acids. Germline V gene data show CDR1 as MNHNY and CDR2 as SVGAGI (reference sequence). Losses at the gene ends were 2 bases for V and 5 bases for J; bases not matched to a gene: 19. The CDR3 DNA reads TGTGCCAGCAGTTACCCGGGTCTCCCTTGGGGCGGGGGGGCTCAAAACATTCAGTACTTC. It codes for CASSYPGLPWGGGAQNIQYF.

Worth noting for this clonotype: One junction end does not reproduce the germline sequence, and a read error may be involved. The CDR3: CSSSYGPMRGQETQYF. As DNA, the CDR3 is TGTTCCAGCAGTTACGGCCCGATGCGGGGCCAAGAGACCCAGTACTTC. This chain links TRBV6-5 with TRBJ2-5, with a possible D match to TRBD2 (6 bases). CDR3 size: 16 residues. In germline, CDR1 is MNHEY, CDR2 SVGAGI.

This clonotype was seen repeatedly, ten times or more. This chain uses TRBV12-3 or TRBV12-4 with TRBJ2-5, with TRBD2 identical over 12 bases. The CDR3 sequence is 15 residues long. Trimming cost V 4 bases and J 4 bases; bases outside gene matches: 4. The CDR3 DNA reads TGTGCCAGCAGTTCCCAACTAGCGGGAGGAGAGACCCAGTACTTC. It encodes CASSSQLAGGETQYF.

Concerning this clonotype: Here the CDR3 omits its conserved ending phenylalanine or tryptophan, so a read error is the likely source. It is unclear where the CDR3 begins or ends on the DNA, so no DNA is shown, and the CDR3 is as TCRdb lists it. The chain uses TRBV29-1 and TRBJ2-1; no check of the table's D call, TRBD2, against the DNA was made. The germline V gene has CDR1 SQVTM and CDR2 ANQGSEA. The CDR3 is 16 amino acids in total, end residues counted. This CDR3 is CSVEPLLAGGRNEQHL.

Points on this clonotype: A much more abundant neighbour one base away suggests this may be a read error. The chain carries TRBV4-2 and TRBJ2-3; 7 bases line up with TRBD2. CDR1 is LGHNA, CDR2 YNFKEQ, per germline. The CDR3 loop spans 16 amino acids. V shed 0 bases and J 5 bases; nucleotides not matched to a gene: 8. This CDR3 reads CASSQEGGGRIDTQYF. Here the CDR3 DNA reads TGTGCCAGCAGCCAAGAGGGGGGGGGGAGAATAGATACGCAGTATTTT.

This clonotype was counted ten times or more. V and J are TRBV6-5 and TRBJ2-1; D gene ambiguous. The ends were cut back, 0 bases at V and 6 bases at J, with 9 bases in the middle. In germline, CDR1 is MNHEY, CDR2 SVGAGI. This CDR3 is built from 14 residues. The CDR3 region has the DNA TGTGCCAGCAGTTACTCGATCTTCTCCAATGAGCAGTTCTTC. Protein: CASSYSIFSNEQFF.

The chain uses TRBV24-1 and TRBJ2-7; D is possibly TRBD2 (5 bases). The V gene lost 6 bases and the J gene lost 9 bases, with 17 bases spanning the gap. The CDR3 extends over 13 amino acids. Germline V CDR1 and CDR2: KGHDR, SFDVKD. CDR3 coding DNA: TGTGCCACCAGTTATTCCACTAGTATGGGGCAGTACTTC. Protein sequence: CATSYSTSMGQYF.

Regarding this clonotype: One end of the junction is discordant with germline, which a read error may explain. The chain couples TRBV4-1 to TRBJ1-5; D is uncertain. Germline-derived CDR1 and CDR2 are MGHRA and YSYEKL. The CDR3 spans 15 residues. CDR3 bases: TGCACCAGCAGCCAAGGGAAAGGGAGGGCTCAGCCCCAGCATTTT. Protein sequence: CTSSQGKGRAQPQHF.

Regarding this clonotype: Germline and junction disagree at one end, which may indicate a read error. This sequence joins TRBV11-3 and TRBJ2-1; 8 positions match TRBD2. The CDR3 consists of 16 residues. In germline, CDR1 is SGHNT, CDR2 YENEEA. This chain's CDR3 is CTSSASETSGRDEQFF. CDR3 DNA sequence: TGTACCAGCAGCGCCAGCGAGACAAGCGGGAGAGATGAGCAGTTCTTC.

By sample fraction, this clonotype is medium-sized. The V gene is TRBV11-2, the J gene TRBJ2-7; 11 nucleotides match TRBD1. This CDR3 contains 13 residues. Losses at the gene ends were 7 bases for V and 6 bases for J; bases not matched to a gene: 5. CDR1 is SGHAT, CDR2 FQNNGV, per germline. As DNA, the CDR3 is TGTGCCAGCATGCAAGGGACAGGGGGCGAGCAGTACTTC. Translated, it gives CASMQGTGGEQYF.

The chain recombines TRBV4-1 with TRBJ2-5; the D is unclear. The CDR3 spans 14 residues. With 5 bases removed from V and 3 bases from J, the gap between germline ends came to 13 bases. CDR1 is MGHRA, CDR2 YSYEKL, per germline. The CDR3 region is CASSVVGNKETQYF. CDR3 nucleotides: TGCGCCAGCAGCGTGGTGGGAAACAAAGAGACCCAGTACTTC.

This clonotype was detected ten times or more. This sequence joins TRBV6-1 and TRBJ1-1, with D uncertain. Trimming took off 2 bases at V and 0 bases at J, with 10 bases between the two ends. The CDR3 has 15 residues. Looked up from germline, CDR1 is MNHNS and CDR2 is SASEGT. CDR3 sequence (DNA): TGTGCCAGCAGTGAATCTCTGAGGATGAACACTGAAGCTTTCTTT. This translates into CASSESLRMNTEAFF.

This clonotype is termed medium-sized. The chain recombines TRBV6-2 or TRBV6-3 with TRBJ2-7; no clear D gene. Deletions cut 6 bases from V and 3 bases from J, with 12 bases between. CDR3 length: 13 residues. Germline CDR1 is MNHEY and CDR2 is SVGEGT. The CDR3 coding sequence is TGTGCCAGCAGAGAGGTAGCCCACTACGAGCAGTACTTC. Protein: CASREVAHYEQYF.

Comment on this clonotype: A read error may explain this, as a much larger clone is one base away. The gene calls are TRBV5-4 and TRBJ2-3, with 7 bases fitting TRBD1. CDR1 and CDR2 (germline): SGHNT, YYREEE (reference sequence). This CDR3 has 14 residues. CDR3 coding DNA: TGTGCCAGCAGCCAGACAGGGACCACAGATAAGCAGTATTTT. This gives the protein CASSQTGTTDKQYF. The full variable domain, with the rest looked up from reference TRBV5-4 and TRBJ2-3, is ETGVTQSPTHLIKTRGQQVTLRCSSQSGHNTVSWYQQALGQGPQFIFQYYREEENGRGNFPPRFSGLQFPNYSSELNVNALELDDSALYLCASSQTGTTDKQYFGPGTRLTVL.

On this clonotype itself: Without the conserved terminal phenylalanine or tryptophan, this CDR3 likely stems from a read error. CDR3 sequence (DNA): TGTGCCAGCAGTGACAGTGTGGAGTGGTATGGCTACACCTCC. Protein: CASSDSVEWYGYTS. The chain has TRBV6-6 and TRBJ1-2, with D possibly being TRBD1 (5 bases). The CDR3 covers 14 residues. The V end was cut by 5 bases, the J end by 5 bases, with 15 bases between. Germline CDR1 MNHNY, CDR2 SVGAGI (reference sequence).

As to this clonotype: A read error may be the cause here, since a much bigger clone is one base away. The V call is TRBV5-1, the J call TRBJ2-5; D not resolved. The CDR3 runs 13 residues. The V and J ends lost 0 bases and 4 bases respectively, with 7 bases between them. Germline loops: CDR1 SGHRS, CDR2 YFSETQ. CDR3 in amino acids: CASSLGRTETQYF. In DNA form, the CDR3 reads TGCGCCAGCAGCTTGGGACGAACAGAGACCCAGTACTTC.

This clonotype was counted ten times or more. The chain employs TRBV29-1 and TRBJ1-4; 8 nucleotides align to TRBD1. J lost 0 bases, V lost 6 bases, and 0 bases had no gene match. Germline values: CDR1 SQVTM, CDR2 ANQGSEA. The CDR3 extends over 13 amino acids. The CDR3 DNA sequence: TGCAGCGTGACAGGGGCAACTAATGAAAAACTGTTTTTT. Its translation is CSVTGATNEKLFF.

This clonotype showed up many times. V is TRBV29-1 and J is TRBJ2-3, with a weak D call TRBD2 (5 bases). CDR3 size: 13 residues. With 1 base removed from V and 1 base from J, the gap between germline ends came to 6 bases. The germline gives CDR1 SQVTM, CDR2 ANQGSEA. In DNA form, the CDR3 reads TGCAGCGTTGAAGTTAGCGGCACAGATACGCAGTATTTT. Amino acid sequence: CSVEVSGTDTQYF.

Note on this clonotype: Given a much more abundant clone one base away, this may be a read error. Given the absence of the conserved phenylalanine or tryptophan at the CDR3 end, a read error is likely. The chain joins TRBV29-1 to TRBJ2-7, with 8 bases lining up with TRBD2. Germline V CDR1 and CDR2: SQVTM, ANQGSEA. The CDR3 is 14 amino acids. This chain's CDR3 is CSVKPGTSSYEQYL. CDR3 sequence (DNA): TGCAGTGTCAAACCCGGGACTAGCTCCTACGAGCAGTACCTC.

This clonotype was detected many times. This chain uses TRBV10-3 with TRBJ1-1; 9 bases align to TRBD1. CDR3 length equals 15 residues. With V trimmed by 6 bases and J by 0 bases, 5 bases remained unmatched. Per the germline V gene, CDR1 is ENHRY and CDR2 is SYGVKD. CDR3 coding DNA: TGTGCCATCAGGACAGGGGGACTGATGAACACTGAAGCTTTCTTT. Encoded protein: CAIRTGGLMNTEAFF.

For this clonotype: The junction differs from germline at one of its ends, possibly a read error. The chain has TRBV4-1 and TRBJ2-7; D may be TRBD1 (5 bases). The CDR3 has 17 residues. Germline V gene sequence: CDR1 MGHRA, CDR2 YSYEKL. The CDR3 coding sequence is TGCGCCAGCAGCCCACGCGCTAGTGAAGGGGCATCCTACGAGCACTACTTC. Translated: CASSPRASEGASYEHYF.

To note about this clonotype: This clone may be a read error of a much larger clone one base away. The V and J genes are TRBV5-5 and TRBJ2-1; D remains ambiguous. Per germline, CDR1 SGHKS and CDR2 YYEKEE (reference sequence). The V end lost 4 bases, the J end lost 9 bases, and 11 bases lay between the germline ends. The CDR3 loop spans 12 amino acids. CDR3 protein: CASSLFFSEQFF. CDR3 DNA: TGTGCCAGCAGCCTCTTTTTCAGTGAGCAGTTCTTC.

The rearrangement joins TRBV5-1 to TRBJ1-1; 7 bases align to TRBD1. Germline V lookup: CDR1 SGHRS, CDR2 YFSETQ. Trimming cost V 2 bases and J 5 bases; bases outside gene matches: 3. CDR3 length equals 13 residues. For the CDR3, the DNA is TGCGCCAGCAGCTTTGAGGGGGCAACTGAAGCTTTCTTT. Protein: CASSFEGATEAFF.

The chain carries TRBV5-1 and TRBJ2-5; 11 bases align to TRBD1. This CDR3 is built from 14 residues. V was clipped by 4 bases and J by 4 bases; unmatched bases: 3. CDR1 SGHRS and CDR2 YFSETQ come from the germline V gene. The CDR3 bases are TGCGCCAGCAGCCAGGGACAGGGGGGAGAGACCCAGTACTTC. Residues: CASSQGQGGETQYF.

Remarks on this clonotype: At one end the junction does not follow the germline gene, possibly because of a read error. The chain uses TRBV12-3 or TRBV12-4 and TRBJ2-7, with D hard to call. The CDR3 is made up of 13 amino acids. CDR3 region: CANSSTGNYEQYF. The CDR3 nucleotides read TGTGCCAACAGTTCCACCGGTAACTACGAGCAATACTTC.

For this clonotype: Possible read error: a much larger clone is one base away. The chain joins TRBV23-1 to TRBJ2-5; 7 bases match TRBD1. TRBV23-1 falls under the ORF class, with uncertain function. The CDR3 loop spans 16 amino acids. V shed 2 bases and J 6 bases; nucleotides not matched to a gene: 12. DNA of the CDR3: TGCGCCAGCAGTCAACCCTGGGACAGTTTTGGAAAGACCCAGTACTTC. This gives the protein CASSQPWDSFGKTQYF.

The genes are TRBV29-1 and TRBJ2-7, with D perhaps matching TRBD2 (5 bases). Trimming took 0 bases from V and 4 from J, leaving 16 bases between them. CDR1 is SQVTM and CDR2 is ANQGSEA in the germline V gene. The CDR3 spans 15 residues. CDR3 protein: CSVEDRGGLPYEQYF. The DNA of the CDR3 is TGCAGCGTTGAAGATCGTGGAGGACTTCCTTACGAGCAGTACTTC.

At least ten counts were recorded for this clonotype. V gene TRBV14 combines with J gene TRBJ2-3; D might be TRBD2 (6 bases). Trimming took off 3 bases at V and 4 bases at J, with 17 bases between the two ends. The CDR3 runs 16 residues. CDR1 and CDR2 (germline): SGHDN, FVKESK. The CDR3 DNA reads TGTGCCAGCAGCCACGTCGGGAGTTTGGGGGCAGATACGCAGTATTTT. Translation gives CASSHVGSLGADTQYF.

As regards this clonotype: The CDR3 end shows no conserved phenylalanine or tryptophan, and so a read error is likely. The chain is built from TRBV7-8 and TRBJ2-7, with 8 bases matching TRBD2. Germline loops: CDR1 SGHVS, CDR2 FQNEAQ. The CDR3 loop spans 15 amino acids. The CDR3 coding sequence is TGTGCTAGCAGCTATGTAGCGGGGCCATTCTACGAGCAGTACTCC. Its protein product is CASSYVAGPFYEQYS.